One and the same sample provided the 26 T cell receptor beta chains below, sequenced in a study of blood T cell repertoires in COVID-19. Clones were read by immunoSEQ multiplex PCR, and TCRdb kept only the in-frame ones, dropping some. The top ten clones hold approximately 8.2% of a sample with hundreds of thousands of clones, approximately 85% of them seen once. Input material: PBMCs or T cells enriched from blood (not recorded which). All receptors come from a woman between 50 and 59 years old with acute COVID-19.

The J gene is TRBJ2-1, the V gene TRBV5-1; 12 bases align to TRBD2. CDR1 and CDR2 from the germline V gene are SGHRS and YFSETQ. Trimming removed 4 bases from V and 5 bases from J; junction bases left unmatched: 7. The CDR3 has 16 amino acids. The CDR3 nucleotides read TGCGCCAGCAGCGGCGCTAGCGGGGGGGCCGACAATGAGCAGTTCTTC. Translating gives CASSGASGGADNEQFF.

This chain connects TRBV7-8 to TRBJ1-3, with D maybe TRBD1 (6 bases). The CDR3 has 19 amino acids. Trimming took 4 bases from V and 8 from J, leaving 30 bases between them. Germline V gene lookup returns CDR1 SGHVS and CDR2 FQNEAQ. CDR3 nucleotide sequence: TGTGCCAGCAGCTCCTTGGGCGAGACAGGCCCCGTGACGTCTCACACCATATATTTT. Translation: CASSSLGETGPVTSHTIYF.

The chain recombines TRBV9 with TRBJ2-2; 10 positions match TRBD2. The V gene's germline CDR1 is SGDLS and CDR2 YYNGEE. V shed 4 bases and J 4 bases; nucleotides not matched to a gene: 7. This CDR3 comprises 16 residues. Here the CDR3 DNA reads TGTGCCAGCAGCCTTAGCGGGGGGTTTACCACCGGGGAGCTGTTTTTT. This sequence encodes CASSLSGGFTTGELFF.

The rearrangement uses TRBV27 and TRBJ2-3, with D possibly matching TRBD2 (6 bases). With 5 bases removed from V and 1 base from J, the gap between germline ends came to 16 bases. The CDR3 is 16 amino acids. Germline values: CDR1 MNHEY, CDR2 SMNVEV (reference sequence). The CDR3 sequence is CASSPPGGPRTDTQYF. The CDR3, as DNA: TGTGCCAGCAGTCCTCCCGGGGGACCTCGCACAGATACGCAGTATTTT.

Points on this clone: Other DNA sequences in the sample encode the same CDR3. The chain carries TRBV6-5 and TRBJ2-7; 9 bases fit TRBD1. This CDR3 spans 12 amino acids. V was pared by 8 bases and J by 2 bases, with 1 base of the junction left unmatched. The germline gives CDR1 MNHEY, CDR2 SVGAGI. CDR3: CASGDRAYEQYF. The CDR3 nucleotides read TGTGCCAGCGGGGACAGGGCCTACGAGCAGTACTTC.

The chain carries TRBV18 and TRBJ2-2, with D maybe TRBD2 (7 bases). CDR1 and CDR2 from the germline V gene are KGHSH and LQKENI. The CDR3 loop spans 17 amino acids. The V and J ends lost 3 bases and 3 bases respectively, with 17 bases between them. In DNA form, the CDR3 reads TGTGCCAGCTCACCTCCTCGGGGGGCAGGCGACACCGGGGAGCTGTTTTTT. Its protein is CASSPPRGAGDTGELFF.

V gene TRBV7-2 combines with J gene TRBJ1-1; no reliable D call. CDR1 is SGHTA and CDR2 is FQGNSA in the germline V gene. The CDR3 is made up of 13 amino acids. The V and J ends lost 4 bases and 8 bases respectively, with 14 bases between them. The CDR3 region is CASSSRTGSEAFF. For the CDR3, the DNA is TGTGCCAGCAGCTCTCGGACGGGGAGCGAAGCTTTCTTT.

The CDR3 coding sequence is TGTGCCAGCAGCGTAGGGCCCGGAGGGCAGTTCTTC. Translation: CASSVGPGGQFF. This chain joins TRBV9 and TRBJ2-1; maybe TRBD2 (5 bases). Trimming removed 0 bases from V and 12 bases from J, with 10 bases in between. Germline CDR1 reads SGDLS; CDR2 reads YYNGEE. The CDR3 is 12 residues long.

This clone was detected once. This chain links TRBV7-9 with TRBJ1-2, with D unresolved. The CDR3 is made up of 14 amino acids. V gave up 0 bases and J gave up 3 bases, with 8 bases separating them. CDR1 SEHNR and CDR2 FQNEAQ come from the germline V gene (reference sequence). This CDR3 is CASSLALTDYGYTF. The CDR3 region has the DNA TGTGCCAGCAGCTTAGCGCTCACAGACTATGGCTACACCTTC.

The chain employs TRBV29-1 and TRBJ1-2; no reliable D call. Looked up from germline, CDR1 is SQVTM and CDR2 is ANQGSEA. Trimming stripped 4 bases from V and 3 bases from J, with 9 bases between. CDR3 length: 12 residues. The DNA of the CDR3 is TGCAGCGTTGGGATTCAGGACTATGGCTACACCTTC. This encodes CSVGIQDYGYTF. The full variable domain, its missing parts supplied by reference TRBV29-1 and TRBJ1-2, is SAVISQKPSRDICQRGTSLTIQCQVDSQVTMMFWYRQQPGQSLTLIATANQGSEATYESGFVIDKFPISRPNLTFSTLTVSNMSPEDSSIYLCSVGIQDYGYTFGSGTRLTVV.

This clone was found many times. The V and J genes are TRBV11-2 and TRBJ2-2; TRBD2 agrees at 8 bases. Germline V lookup: CDR1 SGHAT, CDR2 FQNNGV. With V trimmed by 5 bases and J by 3 bases, 17 bases remained unmatched. CDR3 length: 19 amino acids. CDR3 residues: CASSASITGGLAYTGELFF. CDR3 sequence (DNA): TGTGCCAGCAGCGCCTCAATCACGGGGGGGCTAGCGTACACCGGGGAGCTGTTTTTT.

The V and J genes are TRBV7-2 and TRBJ2-5; TRBD2 aligns across 7 bases. The CDR3 is made up of 13 amino acids. Germline V gene sequence: CDR1 SGHTA, CDR2 FQGNSA. Unmatched junction bases numbered 7, after V lost 5 bases and J lost 7 bases. The CDR3 DNA reads TGTGCCAGCAGCGGGGGGGAGCACGGGACCCAGTACTTC. Its protein product is CASSGGEHGTQYF. Drawing the rest from reference TRBV7-2 and TRBJ2-5, the complete variable domain is GAGVSQSPSNKVTEKGKDVELRCDPISGHTALYWYRQSLGQGLEFLIYFQGNSAPDKSGLPSDRFSAERTGGSVSTLTIQRTQQEDSAVYLCASSGGEHGTQYFGPGTRLLVL.

The gene calls are TRBV18 and TRBJ1-6, with D possibly being TRBD1 (5 bases). CDR1 is KGHSH and CDR2 is LQKENI in the germline V gene. Trimming took 5 bases from V and 9 from J, leaving 11 bases between them. This CDR3 is built from 13 residues. CDR3 DNA sequence: TGTGCCAGCTCATCAGGGAATAGTTCACCCCTCCACTTT. Its translation: CASSSGNSSPLHF.

This rearrangement joins TRBV7-2 to TRBJ1-3; 8 bases are shared with TRBD1. There are 15 residues in the CDR3. CDR1 is SGHTA and CDR2 is FQGNSA in the germline V gene. Unmatched junction bases numbered 8, after V lost 5 bases and J lost 5 bases. CDR3 residues: CASSPGTGGRNTIYF. The CDR3 nucleotides are TGTGCCAGCAGCCCGGGGACAGGTGGAAGAAACACCATATATTTT.

The chain links TRBV6-5 to TRBJ1-5; TRBD1 matches at 8 bases. This CDR3 is built from 15 residues. CDR1 and CDR2 (germline): MNHEY, SVGAGI. J was trimmed by 8 bases and V by 8 bases; bases with no gene match: 14. Here the CDR3 reads CASGQKQGVSEPQHF. The CDR3 bases are TGTGCCAGCGGACAAAAACAGGGGGTCAGTGAGCCCCAGCATTTT.

The DNA for the CDR3 is TGCGCCAGCAGCCAAGCCGGGACTCCCCAATATGAGCAGTTCTTC. Translating it yields CASSQAGTPQYEQFF. The chain joins TRBV4-1 to TRBJ2-1; perhaps TRBD2 as D (6 bases). The V gene lost 1 base and the J gene lost 8 bases, with 15 bases spanning the gap. The CDR3 runs to 15 residues. CDR1 MGHRA and CDR2 YSYEKL come from the germline V gene.

J is TRBJ1-6 and V is TRBV7-2; D might be TRBD1 (5 bases). Germline assignment: CDR1 SGHTA and CDR2 FQGNSA. V lost 1 base and J lost 8, with 9 bases in between. CDR3 length: 14 residues. CDR3 sequence (DNA): TGTGCCAGCAGCTTAGGGGGCGGGGATTCACCCCTCCACTTT. Translating it yields CASSLGGGDSPLHF.

The sample holds a few counts of this clone. This chain uses TRBV2 with TRBJ1-2; 7 nucleotides align to TRBD1. This CDR3 comprises 12 residues. The ends lost 5 bases at V and 4 bases at J; junction bases unmatched: 1. Germline V gene lookup returns CDR1 SNHLY and CDR2 FYNNEI. The CDR3 DNA reads as TGTGCCAGCAGTTGGGACAGCTATGGCTACACCTTC. Translating it yields CASSWDSYGYTF.

V is TRBV9 and J is TRBJ1-3, with a weak D call TRBD1 (6 bases). Germline-derived CDR1 and CDR2 are SGDLS and YYNGEE. The CDR3 spans 16 residues. The V and J ends lost 0 bases and 1 base respectively, with 11 bases between them. The DNA of the CDR3 is TGTGCCAGCAGCGTAGATACAGGGTGGTCTGGAAACACCATATATTTT. It translates to CASSVDTGWSGNTIYF.

This clone was seen only once. The gene calls are TRBV29-1 and TRBJ2-1, with TRBD2 matching 13 bases. This CDR3 has 15 amino acids. V gave up 1 base and J gave up 4 bases; unmatched junction bases: 1. CDR1 and CDR2 (germline): SQVTM, ANQGSEA. The CDR3 spells CSVEGTSGSYNEQFF. The CDR3, as DNA: TGCAGCGTTGAAGGGACTAGCGGGAGTTACAATGAGCAGTTCTTC.

The rearrangement links TRBV5-1 to TRBJ2-5; 7 nucleotides agree with TRBD2. CDR1 is SGHRS, CDR2 YFSETQ, per germline. The CDR3 is 15 residues long. J was trimmed by 5 bases and V by 1 base; bases with no gene match: 8. DNA of the CDR3: TGCGCCAGCAGCTTGAGTTTGGCGGGGGTGGAGACCCAGTACTTC. This gives the protein CASSLSLAGVETQYF.

The gene calls are TRBV4-1 and TRBJ2-7, with a tentative D call TRBD2 (6 bases). The germline gives CDR1 MGHRA, CDR2 YSYEKL. The V gene lost 3 bases and the J gene lost 2 bases, with 14 bases spanning the gap. This CDR3 region has 15 residues. CDR3 loop: CASSHSSGRTYEQYF. CDR3 in DNA: TGCGCCAGCAGCCATTCGAGCGGGCGTACCTACGAGCAGTACTTC.

This clone showed up just a few times. The chain joins TRBV5-1 to TRBJ2-5; D possibly corresponds to TRBD2 (7 bases). Trimming left V 1 base short and J 2 bases short, with 12 bases between. CDR1 is SGHRS and CDR2 is YFSETQ in the germline V gene. The CDR3 contains 15 residues. CDR3 nucleotide sequence: TGCGCCAGCAGCTTGTGGGGGGGCCTACAAGAGACCCAGTACTTC. This codes for CASSLWGGLQETQYF.

CDR3 amino acids: CASSMEGALVRTEAFF. The CDR3 DNA is TGTGCCAGTAGTATGGAGGGGGCCTTAGTTCGGACTGAAGCTTTCTTT. The chain carries TRBV19 and TRBJ1-1, with 7 bases aligning to TRBD1. The length of the CDR3 is 16 residues. The junction had 12 bases not matched to a gene; V was cut back by 3 bases and J by 5 bases. The germline CDR1 and CDR2 sequences are LNHDA and SQIVND (reference sequence). The entire variable domain, with the rest obtained from reference TRBV19 and TRBJ1-1, is as follows: DGGITQSPKYLFRKEGQNVTLSCEQNLNHDAMYWYRQDPGQGLRLIYYSQIVNDFQKGDIAEGYSVSREKKESFPLTVTSAQKNPTAFYLCASSMEGALVRTEAFFGQGTRLTVV.

This clone was counted between two and nine times. The V gene is TRBV5-1, the J gene TRBJ1-3; D is possibly TRBD1 (6 bases). CDR1 SGHRS and CDR2 YFSETQ come from the germline V gene. V was cut by 2 bases and J by 0 bases, with 12 bases left in between. The CDR3 covers 16 residues. CDR3 loop: CASSLQGKDSGNTIYF. CDR3 nucleotides: TGCGCCAGCAGCTTACAGGGAAAGGACTCTGGAAACACCATATATTTT.

CDR3 nucleotides: TGTGCCAGCTCCCAGACAGAAGGGGCGATCACAGATACGCAGTATTTT. Encoded protein: CASSQTEGAITDTQYF. V and J are TRBV18 and TRBJ2-3; the D gene is possibly TRBD1 (5 bases). The germline gives CDR1 KGHSH, CDR2 LQKENI. Trimming took 6 bases from V and 2 from J, leaving 18 bases between them. The CDR3 consists of 16 residues.